Below are 18 T cell receptor beta chains sequenced from a single sample in a study of blood T cell repertoires in COVID-19. Generated by immunoSEQ multiplex PCR, the TCRdb table keeps only in-frame clones and is missing some. Found here are 140,000 or so clones, about 76% of them singletons; the top ten hold around 8.2%. Sequences were obtained from peripheral blood. These receptors originate from a human donor in a cohort sampled during active COVID-19.

The V and J genes are TRBV12-3 or TRBV12-4 and TRBJ1-4; D not certain. The CDR3 has 13 amino acids. With 8 bases removed from V and 1 base from J, the gap between germline ends came to 8 bases. As DNA, the CDR3 is TGTGCCAGCTCGGGTGTAACTAATGAAAAACTGTTTTTT. Amino acid sequence: CASSGVTNEKLFF.

Only one count was recorded for this clone. The gene calls are TRBV28 and TRBJ2-7, with a tentative D call TRBD2 (6 bases). Trimming took off 2 bases at V and 0 bases at J, with 11 bases between the two ends. The CDR3 loop spans 15 amino acids. Germline V gene lookup returns CDR1 MDHEN and CDR2 SYDVKM. CDR3 DNA sequence: TGTGCCAGCAGTTTACCGGGAGTAACCTCCTACGAGCAGTACTTC. Protein sequence: CASSLPGVTSYEQYF. Filled out from reference TRBV28 and TRBJ2-7, the complete variable domain reads DVKVTQSSRYLVKRTGEKVFLECVQDMDHENMFWYRQDPGLGLRLIYFSYDVKMKEKGDIPEGYSVSREKKERFSLILESASTNQTSMYLCASSLPGVTSYEQYFGPGTRLTVT.

The rearrangement joins TRBV7-3 to TRBJ2-3, with 9 bases aligning to TRBD2. The V and J ends lost 4 bases and 9 bases, in that order; junction bases with no gene match: 5. Germline V gene lookup returns CDR1 SGHTA and CDR2 FQGTGA. The CDR3 runs 13 residues. CDR3 protein: CASSSELAGTQYF. The CDR3, as DNA: TGTGCCAGCAGCTCCGAACTAGCGGGCACGCAGTATTTT.

The rearrangement joins TRBV29-1 to TRBJ2-3; 11 nucleotides match TRBD2. From germline, CDR1 is SQVTM and CDR2 ANQGSEA. This CDR3 has 15 residues. Trimming cost V 8 bases and J 2 bases; bases outside gene matches: 9. The CDR3 DNA is TGCAGCCCTTTGGTAGCGGGAGGGGCCACAGATACGCAGTATTTT. Protein sequence: CSPLVAGGATDTQYF.

The chain has TRBV7-3 and TRBJ1-1; D perhaps matches TRBD1 (5 bases). The CDR3 contains 14 residues. V lost 5 bases and J lost 0, with 10 bases in between. From germline, CDR1 is SGHTA and CDR2 FQGTGA. In DNA, the CDR3 is TGTGCCAGCAGCCCCGGGGGATTGAACACTGAAGCTTTCTTT. It is translated as CASSPGGLNTEAFF.

This clone was picked up one time. The chain combines TRBV11-2 with TRBJ1-5; 9 bases are shared with TRBD1. This CDR3 is built from 15 residues. Per the germline V gene, CDR1 is SGHAT and CDR2 is FQNNGV. J gave up 5 bases and V 1 base, and 3 bases lay outside the gene matches. CDR3 amino acids: CASSLGGQGYQPQHF. In nucleotides, the CDR3 is TGTGCCAGCAGCTTAGGCGGACAGGGGTATCAGCCCCAGCATTTT.

The genes are TRBV6-2 or TRBV6-3 and TRBJ1-2; TRBD1 matches at 8 bases. The CDR3 has 19 amino acids. Trimming cost V 2 bases and J 3 bases; bases outside gene matches: 17. Germline-derived CDR1 and CDR2 are MNHEY and SVGEGT. The CDR3 DNA sequence: TGTGCCAGCAGTTACAGGTGGCCGGGACAGGCGCCCTTGGACTATGGCTACACCTTC. Its translation is CASSYRWPGQAPLDYGYTF.

The V and J genes are TRBV6-6 and TRBJ2-1, with 13 bases that match TRBD2. V lost 5 bases and J lost 7; bases outside the gene matches: 5. Germline V gives CDR1 MNHNY, CDR2 SVGAGI (reference sequence). The CDR3 spans 15 residues. CDR3 protein: CASSKPGLAGNEQFF. CDR3 sequence (DNA): TGTGCCAGCAGTAAACCGGGACTAGCGGGAAATGAGCAGTTCTTC.

The chain employs TRBV7-2 and TRBJ2-2, with D tentatively TRBD1 (5 bases). This CDR3 is 16 amino acids long. V gave up 6 bases and J gave up 5 bases, with 19 bases separating them. Germline V gives CDR1 SGHTA, CDR2 FQGNSA. The DNA for the CDR3 is TGTGCCAGCAGGCTACAGGACGGGCGAAGGACCGGGGAGCTGTTTTTT. It specifies CASRLQDGRRTGELFF.

This chain uses TRBV5-1 with TRBJ1-3; D is undetermined. Germline V gene lookup returns CDR1 SGHRS and CDR2 YFSETQ. The CDR3 consists of 13 residues. Trimming cost V 4 bases and J 4 bases, with 9 bases left between them. For the CDR3, the DNA is TGCGCCAGCAGCGCAAGTCAGGGAAACACCATATATTTT. Protein: CASSASQGNTIYF.

This clone occurred a few times. The V gene is TRBV7-2, the J gene TRBJ2-7, with 7 bases identical to TRBD1. CDR3 length: 13 amino acids. V trimming: 3 bases; J trimming: 3 bases; junction bases outside the gene matches: 2. CDR1 is SGHTA and CDR2 is FQGNSA in the germline V gene. The CDR3 DNA sequence: TGTGCCAGCAGCTTTAACAGGGGCTACGAGCAGTACTTC. Its protein product is CASSFNRGYEQYF.

With respect to this clone: An end of the junction differs from the germline gene, which may be a read error. The chain recombines TRBV20-1 with TRBJ1-6; TRBD1 might be the D (6 bases). CDR1 is DFQATT, CDR2 SNEGSKA, per germline (reference sequence). CDR3 length: 11 amino acids. The CDR3: CSARDGTRRCF. The CDR3 nucleotides are TGCAGTGCTAGAGATGGGACAAGGAGGTGCTTT.

Turning to this clone: Other nucleotide sequences in the sample specify the same CDR3. This chain links TRBV28 with TRBJ2-7, with D unresolved. The CDR3 length is 13 residues. Trimming took off 3 bases at V and 1 base at J, with 7 bases between the two ends. The germline gives CDR1 MDHEN, CDR2 SYDVKM. The CDR3 reads CASSFGGSYEQYF. For the CDR3, the DNA is TGTGCCAGCAGTTTTGGCGGATCCTACGAGCAGTACTTC.

This chain links TRBV27 with TRBJ2-7; TRBD2 aligns across 8 bases. V lost 3 bases and J lost 7; bases outside the gene matches: 11. The CDR3 has 15 residues. Germline assignment: CDR1 MNHEY and CDR2 SMNVEV (reference sequence). The CDR3 here is CASSFSGTSSWEQYF. The CDR3 DNA is TGTGCCAGCAGTTTTTCGGGGACTAGTTCTTGGGAGCAGTACTTC.

This clone was found once. The V call is TRBV14, the J call TRBJ1-1; tentatively, D is TRBD1 (6 bases). Trimming removed 4 bases at V and 4 bases at J, with 19 bases between. This CDR3 has 16 residues. The germline V gene has CDR1 SGHDN and CDR2 FVKESK. The CDR3, as DNA: TGTGCCAGCAGCCCCCTCCGGGGGGGCGCGGGCACTGAAGCTTTCTTT. As protein: CASSPLRGGAGTEAFF.

Points on this clone: This same CDR3 is encoded by further DNA sequences in the sample. The chain couples TRBV6-5 to TRBJ1-3; D gene unclear. V gave up 2 bases and J gave up 3 bases, with 5 bases separating them. This CDR3 comprises 13 residues. CDR1 is MNHEY and CDR2 is SVGAGI in the germline V gene. The CDR3 loop is CASSYGGGNTIYF. In DNA, the CDR3 is TGTGCCAGCAGTTACGGAGGTGGAAACACCATATATTTT.

This chain uses TRBV10-3 with TRBJ2-1; TRBD2 aligns across 10 bases. Unmatched junction bases numbered 4, after V lost 4 bases and J lost 4 bases. There are 15 residues in the CDR3. Germline lookup yields CDR1 ENHRY and CDR2 SYGVKD. CDR3 region: CAISALAGTYNEQFF. The CDR3 nucleotides are TGTGCCATCAGTGCACTAGCGGGAACTTACAATGAGCAGTTCTTC.

This sequence joins TRBV5-4 and TRBJ2-7; 8 bases map to TRBD2. This CDR3 contains 15 residues. With 4 bases clipped from V and 5 bases from J, the junction kept 11 bases outside the gene matches. CDR1 and CDR2 (germline): SGHNT, YYREEE (reference sequence). The CDR3 bases are TGTGCCAGCAGCCGCGTGGCGGGAGGAATCGACGAGCAGTACTTC. This translates into CASSRVAGGIDEQYF. The variable domain in full, completed from reference TRBV5-4 and TRBJ2-7, reads ETGVTQSPTHLIKTRGQQVTLRCSSQSGHNTVSWYQQALGQGPQFIFQYYREEENGRGNFPPRFSGLQFPNYSSELNVNALELDDSALYLCASSRVAGGIDEQYFGPGTRLTVT.